Shown below are 26 T cell receptor beta chains from a single sample sequenced in a study of cytomegalovirus exposure and HLA in healthy donors. The study ran its PCR with 60 Vbeta and 13 Jbeta primers. Libraries were prepared by immunoSEQ multiplex PCR; TCRdb keeps only in-frame clonotypes and omits some of them. The sample shows just over 25,000 clones, roughly 70% of them seen only once. The specimen was PBMCs. The receptors were gathered from a woman aged 45 to 65 in good health and CMV-seronegative.

This sequence joins TRBV5-1 and TRBJ2-1; D not certain. The CDR3 sequence is 14 residues long. Looked up from germline, CDR1 is SGHRS and CDR2 is YFSETQ. Deletions cut 0 bases from V and 3 bases from J, with 7 bases between. CDR3 sequence: CASSLGRNYNEQFF. CDR3 DNA sequence: TGCGCCAGCAGCTTGGGCAGGAACTACAATGAGCAGTTCTTC.

This chain links TRBV6-1 with TRBJ1-1; 7 positions agree with TRBD1. The V gene end was trimmed by 5 bases and the J gene end by 1 base; junction bases not matched to a gene: 4. This CDR3 has 14 residues. In germline, CDR1 is MNHNS, CDR2 SASEGT. This chain's CDR3 is CASSPTGWNTEAFF. CDR3 sequence (DNA): TGTGCCAGCAGTCCGACAGGGTGGAACACTGAAGCTTTCTTT.

The CDR3 DNA reads TGTGCCAGCAGCGGGGACCTAGCGGGCACCGGGGAGCTGTTTTTT. Translated: CASSGDLAGTGELFF. The chain links TRBV2 to TRBJ2-2; 8 positions match TRBD2. Germline CDR1 is SNHLY and CDR2 is FYNNEI. The CDR3 is 15 residues long. V shed 6 bases, J shed 4 bases, and the junction held 7 bases outside the gene matches.

The genes are TRBV19 and TRBJ1-1; D is perhaps TRBD1 (6 bases). CDR3 length: 15 residues. Germline CDR1 LNHDA, CDR2 SQIVND (reference sequence). Between the trimmed V and J ends, which lost 6 bases and 3 bases, there was a span of 17 bases. The CDR3 DNA reads TGTGCCAGTAGGCTACAGGGAAGGAAGGACACTGAAGCTTTCTTT. Amino acids: CASRLQGRKDTEAFF. Combining the CDR3 with reference TRBV19 and TRBJ1-1 gives the whole variable domain DGGITQSPKYLFRKEGQNVTLSCEQNLNHDAMYWYRQDPGQGLRLIYYSQIVNDFQKGDIAEGYSVSREKKESFPLTVTSAQKNPTAFYLCASRLQGRKDTEAFFGQGTRLTVV.

The CDR3: CSVVGQYEQYF. CDR3 DNA: TGCAGCGTTGTGGGACAGTACGAGCAGTACTTC. The gene calls are TRBV29-1 and TRBJ2-7; 7 bases fit TRBD1. J gave up 4 bases and V 4 bases, and 1 base lay outside the gene matches. The CDR3 runs 11 residues. Germline CDR1 SQVTM, CDR2 ANQGSEA.

The chain joins TRBV2 to TRBJ1-6; TRBD1 is a possible D gene (5 bases). CDR1 SNHLY and CDR2 FYNNEI come from the germline V gene. This CDR3 is 12 amino acids long. V lost 3 bases, J lost 12 bases, and 9 bases lay in between. CDR3 region: CASSDRDLPLHF. CDR3 nucleotide sequence: TGTGCCAGCAGTGATAGGGACTTACCCCTCCACTTT.

CDR3 nucleotides: TGTGCCAGTAAGTTTAGCGGGGGCACCTATGGCTACACCTTC. Residues: CASKFSGGTYGYTF. J is TRBJ1-2 and V is TRBV28, with D perhaps matching TRBD1 (6 bases). CDR3 size: 14 residues. V dropped 9 bases and J dropped 4 bases, with 18 bases sitting between them. Germline CDR1 and CDR2: MDHEN and SYDVKM.

The V gene is TRBV19, the J gene TRBJ1-4, with 7 bases fitting TRBD1. CDR1 and CDR2 (germline): LNHDA, SQIVND (reference sequence). The CDR3 totals 13 residues. V lost 9 bases, J lost 4 bases, and 5 bases stayed unmatched. The DNA of the CDR3 is TGTGCCAGCCAAGCAGGGGGTAATGAAAAACTGTTTTTT. It specifies CASQAGGNEKLFF.

The chain carries TRBV28 and TRBJ1-2; tentative D call: TRBD1 (6 bases). Germline assignment: CDR1 MDHEN and CDR2 SYDVKM. Between the trimmed V and J ends, which lost 4 bases and 7 bases, there was a span of 19 bases. The CDR3 covers 15 residues. The CDR3 DNA reads as TGTGCCAGCAGTTCCACCGGGACACCGATGTTTGGCTACACCTTC. Translated: CASSSTGTPMFGYTF.

V gene TRBV29-1 combines with J gene TRBJ2-3, with 10 bases aligning to TRBD2. Per the germline V gene, CDR1 is SQVTM and CDR2 is ANQGSEA. The trim removed 6 bases at V and 3 bases at J, leaving 9 bases unmatched. This CDR3 has 15 amino acids. DNA of the CDR3: TGCAGCGTCACAGGGACTAGCGCGAGGACAGATACGCAGTATTTT. Protein: CSVTGTSARTDTQYF.

The chain has TRBV6-1 and TRBJ1-4, with D possibly matching TRBD1 (5 bases). The CDR3 totals 16 residues. The germline V gene encodes CDR1 MNHNS and CDR2 SASEGT. V was shortened by 4 bases and J by 0 bases, with 12 bases between the two germline ends. The CDR3 loop reads CASSVGEGTTNEKLFF. The CDR3 nucleotides read TGTGCCAGCAGTGTGGGGGAGGGAACAACTAATGAAAAACTGTTTTTT.

The rearrangement uses TRBV10-3 and TRBJ2-5; D perhaps matches TRBD2 (6 bases). This CDR3 spans 15 amino acids. The germline V gene encodes CDR1 ENHRY and CDR2 SYGVKD. The ends were cut back, 0 bases at V and 2 bases at J, with 10 bases in the middle. The chain's CDR3 is CAISESGRQQETQYF. CDR3 DNA: TGTGCCATCAGTGAGTCGGGGAGGCAGCAAGAGACCCAGTACTTC.

The chain carries TRBV5-6 and TRBJ2-3; 8 bases are shared with TRBD2. The CDR3 runs to 14 residues. Looked up from germline, CDR1 is SGHDT and CDR2 is YYEEEE. J lost 13 bases, V lost 0 bases, and 10 bases had no gene match. The chain's CDR3 is CASSLEGTRASKYF. DNA of the CDR3: TGTGCCAGCAGCTTGGAAGGGACTAGGGCGTCAAAGTATTTT.

This clone was detected only a few times. The genes are TRBV11-3 and TRBJ2-7, with TRBD1 identical over 8 bases. V lost 1 base to trimming and J lost 6 bases; unmatched junction nucleotides: 8. Germline lookup yields CDR1 SGHNT and CDR2 YENEEA. The CDR3 extends over 15 amino acids. The CDR3 nucleotides are TGTGCCAGCAGCTTAGCGGGGACAGGTTTTGCCGAGCAGTACTTC. It codes for CASSLAGTGFAEQYF.

The chain is built from TRBV25-1 and TRBJ1-3; TRBD1 aligns across 7 bases. The CDR3 is 13 amino acids. The junction had 0 bases not matched to a gene; V was cut back by 5 bases and J by 2 bases. CDR1 MGHDK and CDR2 SYGVNS come from the germline V gene. DNA for the CDR3: TGTGCCAGCAGTCAGGGGGCTGGAAACACCATATATTTT. This translates into CASSQGAGNTIYF.

CDR3 nucleotides: TGCAGCGTCGGGACAGGGGGTACTGAAGCTTTCTTT. It translates to CSVGTGGTEAFF. This chain connects TRBV29-1 to TRBJ1-1; 11 bases are shared with TRBD1. Germline trimming cut 6 bases from V and 5 bases from J; bases unmatched to any gene: 2. CDR3 length: 12 residues. CDR1 and CDR2 (germline): SQVTM, ANQGSEA.

J is TRBJ1-1 and V is TRBV5-1, with D tentatively TRBD1 (6 bases). The CDR3 runs 14 residues. Germline values: CDR1 SGHRS, CDR2 YFSETQ. V lost 1 base to trimming and J lost 1 base, with 8 bases between them. The CDR3 sequence: CASSLHRANTEAFF. The CDR3 DNA follows: TGCGCCAGCAGCTTGCACAGGGCGAACACTGAAGCTTTCTTT.

This clone was counted a single time. J is TRBJ2-6 and V is TRBV18; TRBD1 might be the D (6 bases). With 6 bases removed from V and 1 base from J, the gap between germline ends came to 10 bases. Germline loops: CDR1 KGHSH, CDR2 LQKENI. The CDR3 contains 15 residues. The CDR3, as DNA: TGTGCCAGCTCTTTCGGGACATCTGGGGCCAACGTCCTGACTTTC. Its translation: CASSFGTSGANVLTF.

V and J are TRBV6-5 and TRBJ1-1, with D perhaps matching TRBD1 (6 bases). CDR1 is MNHEY, CDR2 SVGAGI, per germline. Trimming shortened V by 10 bases and J by 1 base, and 16 bases separated the two germline ends. This CDR3 comprises 14 residues. This CDR3 is CATRGGQGNTEAFF. The CDR3 bases are TGTGCCACCAGGGGTGGGCAGGGGAACACTGAAGCTTTCTTT.

V and J are TRBV5-1 and TRBJ1-2, with D maybe TRBD1 (6 bases). The length of the CDR3 is 12 residues. Germline CDR1 SGHRS, CDR2 YFSETQ. The V gene lost 4 bases and the J gene lost 7 bases, with 11 bases spanning the gap. CDR3 region: CASSQQGVGYTF. DNA for the CDR3: TGCGCCAGCAGCCAACAGGGAGTTGGCTACACCTTC.

A few counts support this clone. The gene calls are TRBV5-4 and TRBJ2-5, with 7 bases identical to TRBD1. J gave up 3 bases and V 4 bases, and 6 bases lay outside the gene matches. CDR1 is SGHNT, CDR2 YYREEE, per germline (reference sequence). CDR3 length equals 14 residues. The CDR3 nucleotides are TGTGCCAGCAGCGGGGAAGGGACAGAAGAGACCCAGTACTTC. This codes for CASSGEGTEETQYF.

This chain links TRBV10-3 with TRBJ2-1; 10 bases are shared with TRBD1. The germline V gene encodes CDR1 ENHRY and CDR2 SYGVKD. J was trimmed by 9 bases and V by 2 bases; bases with no gene match: 7. The CDR3 totals 15 residues. The DNA of the CDR3 is TGTGCCATCAGTGAGCCGGGACAGGGGCTCATTGAGCAGTTCTTC. This translates into CAISEPGQGLIEQFF.

The table lists this clone with a count of one. The rearrangement joins TRBV29-1 to TRBJ1-2; 7 bases map to TRBD1. The CDR3 contains 14 residues. The germline V gene has CDR1 SQVTM and CDR2 ANQGSEA. Unmatched junction bases numbered 8, after V lost 3 bases and J lost 4 bases. CDR3 sequence: CSVDAQQGLYGYTF. The CDR3 nucleotides read TGCAGCGTTGACGCCCAACAGGGGCTCTATGGCTACACCTTC.

This clone was observed a handful of times. The chain uses TRBV5-1 and TRBJ2-5; perhaps TRBD2 as D (5 bases). The CDR3 is 14 amino acids. V was cut by 1 base and J by 2 bases, with 9 bases left in between. Germline loops: CDR1 SGHRS, CDR2 YFSETQ. The CDR3 here is CASSLMRAQETQYF. CDR3 DNA: TGCGCCAGCAGCTTGATGCGGGCTCAAGAGACCCAGTACTTC.

The chain employs TRBV2 and TRBJ1-2, with TRBD1 as a possible D gene (5 bases). The CDR3 consists of 15 residues. The germline V and J ends were trimmed by 7 bases and 4 bases, with 19 bases remaining between them. The germline V gene encodes CDR1 SNHLY and CDR2 FYNNEI. The CDR3, as DNA: TGTGCCAGCACCCTGGGGGGAGGGGATCGCTATGGCTACACCTTC. Protein sequence: CASTLGGGDRYGYTF.

The J gene is TRBJ1-1, the V gene TRBV29-1; tentatively, D is TRBD1 (5 bases). The germline V and J ends were trimmed by 4 bases and 2 bases, with 11 bases remaining between them. Germline V gene data show CDR1 as SQVTM and CDR2 as ANQGSEA. This CDR3 spans 13 amino acids. CDR3 sequence (DNA): TGCAGCGTTGGTGCGGGGGGAAACACTGAAGCTTTCTTT. The encoded protein is CSVGAGGNTEAFF.